Listed below are T cell receptor beta chains from one sample, sequenced in a study of blood T cell repertoires in COVID-19. The repertoire was sequenced with immunoSEQ multiplex PCR; TCRdb's copy has only in-frame clones and lacks some. In the table there are 130,000 or so clones, 65% to 85% of which are singletons. The sequenced material came from peripheral blood. These receptors were taken from a man aged 30 to 45 with COVID-19, enrolled during active disease. CDR3s include the opening cysteine and the closing phenylalanine or tryptophan.

>TRBJ2-1|TRBV28
CASSAGNYNEQFF
>TRBJ2-7|TRBV11-3
CASSLGWQGRDEQYF
>TRBJ2-5|TRBV28
CASSRRGAETQYF
>TRBJ2-1|TRBV24-1
CATNGPGTASPNEQFF
>TRBJ2-2|TRBV5-1
CASSFTRRDTGELFF
>TRBJ2-5|TRBV5-4
CASSLSAGGQETQYF
>TRBJ1-2|TRBV28
CASEAALYGYTF
>TRBJ2-5|TRBV16
CASSSQGETQYF
>TRBJ1-2|TRBV27
CASECGYTF
>TRBJ2-3|TRBV15
CATSRGVAGGSDTQYF
>TRBJ2-5|TRBV6-5
CASSTIQTGQETQYF
>TRBJ2-6|TRBV9
CASSVRQSSGANVLTF
>TRBJ2-1|TRBV6-6
CASTIVAGKNEQFF
>TRBJ2-2|TRBV27
CASGRRGELFF
>TRBJ2-1|TRBV3-1/TRBV3-2
CASSPYSGRSGNEQFF